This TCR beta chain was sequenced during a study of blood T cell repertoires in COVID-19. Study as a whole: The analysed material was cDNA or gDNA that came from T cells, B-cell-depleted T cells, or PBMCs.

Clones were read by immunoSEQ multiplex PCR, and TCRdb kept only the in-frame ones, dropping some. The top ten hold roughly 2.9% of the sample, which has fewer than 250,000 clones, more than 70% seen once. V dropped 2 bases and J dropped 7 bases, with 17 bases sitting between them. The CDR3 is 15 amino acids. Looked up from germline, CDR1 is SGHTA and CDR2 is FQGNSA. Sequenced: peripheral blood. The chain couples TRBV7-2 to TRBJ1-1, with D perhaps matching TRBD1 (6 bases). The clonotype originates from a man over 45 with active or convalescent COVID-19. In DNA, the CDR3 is TGTGCCAGCAGCTTAAGGGTCGTTCGGGACAATGAAGCTTTCTTT. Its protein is CASSLRVVRDNEAFF.